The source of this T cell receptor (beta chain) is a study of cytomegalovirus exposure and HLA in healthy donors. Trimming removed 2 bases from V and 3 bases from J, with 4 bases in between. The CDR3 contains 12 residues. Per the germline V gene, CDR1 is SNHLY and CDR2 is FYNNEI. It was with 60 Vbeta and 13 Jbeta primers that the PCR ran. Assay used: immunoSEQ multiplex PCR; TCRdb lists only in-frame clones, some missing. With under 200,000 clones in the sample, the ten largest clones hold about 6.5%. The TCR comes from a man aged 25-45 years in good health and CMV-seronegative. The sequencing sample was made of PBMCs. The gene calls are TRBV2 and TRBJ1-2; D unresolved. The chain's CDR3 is CASSEQDYGYTF. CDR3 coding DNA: TGTGCCAGCAGTGAACAGGACTATGGCTACACCTTC.